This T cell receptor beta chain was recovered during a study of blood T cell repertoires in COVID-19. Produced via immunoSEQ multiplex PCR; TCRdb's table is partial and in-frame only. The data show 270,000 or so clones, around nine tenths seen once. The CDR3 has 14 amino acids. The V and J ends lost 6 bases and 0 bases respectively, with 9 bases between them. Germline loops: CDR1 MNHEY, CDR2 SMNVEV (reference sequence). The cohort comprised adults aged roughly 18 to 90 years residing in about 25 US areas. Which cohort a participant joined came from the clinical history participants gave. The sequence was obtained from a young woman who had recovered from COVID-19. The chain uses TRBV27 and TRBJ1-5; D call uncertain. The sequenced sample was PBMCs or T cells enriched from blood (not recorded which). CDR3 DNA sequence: TGTGCCAGCAGCGCTCTACGTAGCAATCAGCCCCAGCATTTT. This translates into CASSALRSNQPQHF.